Following are 10 T cell receptor beta chains from one sample sequenced in a study of blood T cell repertoires in COVID-19. Data came from immunoSEQ multiplex PCR; TCRdb stores just in-frame clones and leaves some out. The table records roughly 110,000 clones, approximately 89% of them present only once. The sequencing sample was made of peripheral blood. The receptors originated from a man in his fifties or sixties with active or convalescent COVID-19.

This chain joins TRBV7-8 and TRBJ2-1; 11 bases line up with TRBD2. Germline CDR1 SGHVS, CDR2 FQNEAQ. This CDR3 has 18 amino acids. The V gene end was trimmed by 2 bases and the J gene end by 6 bases; junction bases not matched to a gene: 12. In nucleotides, the CDR3 is TGTGCCAGCAGCTTACGGGGCGGGACTAGCGGAAGGGGCAATGAGCAGTTCTTC. It encodes CASSLRGGTSGRGNEQFF.

The chain is built from TRBV6-5 and TRBJ1-1, with D hard to call. The CDR3 is 15 amino acids. Trimming took 7 bases from V and 0 from J, leaving 15 bases between them. Germline V gene sequence: CDR1 MNHEY, CDR2 SVGAGI. DNA for the CDR3: TGTGCCAGCATTCGGGTTTCTTTTATGAACACTGAAGCTTTCTTT. Its protein product is CASIRVSFMNTEAFF.

The chain joins TRBV3-1 (or the pseudogene TRBV3-2) to TRBJ2-2; possibly TRBD1 for D (5 bases). V was shortened by 0 bases and J by 0 bases, with 8 bases between the two germline ends. The germline V gene has CDR1 LGHDT and CDR2 YNNKEL (reference sequence). The CDR3 is 16 amino acids. CDR3 nucleotides: TGTGCCAGCAGCCAAGACAGGGTCTCGAACACCGGGGAGCTGTTTTTT. As protein: CASSQDRVSNTGELFF.

The rearrangement links TRBV10-1 to TRBJ1-1; 9 bases match TRBD1. The CDR3 loop spans 13 amino acids. With 6 bases clipped from V and 4 bases from J, the junction kept 3 bases outside the gene matches. CDR1 is WNHNN and CDR2 is SYGVQD in the germline V gene (reference sequence). The CDR3 DNA reads TGCGCCAGCAGCGTACAGGGGGCCACTGAAGCTTTCTTT. Translating it yields CASSVQGATEAFF.

The rearrangement uses TRBV25-1 and TRBJ1-2; D might be TRBD1 (5 bases). Germline V gene sequence: CDR1 MGHDK, CDR2 SYGVNS. The CDR3 is made up of 11 amino acids. V was clipped by 3 bases and J by 8 bases, with 7 bases between them. The CDR3, as DNA: TGTGCCAGCAGTGAGGGGCGGGGCTACACCTTC. Translated: CASSEGRGYTF.

V gene TRBV4-3 combines with J gene TRBJ2-5; 8 nucleotides line up with TRBD2. V lost 0 bases, J lost 5 bases, and 8 bases stayed unmatched. The CDR3 has 16 residues. Germline V CDR1 and CDR2: LGHNA, YSLEER. CDR3 amino acids: CASSQDLDGGRETQYF. The CDR3 DNA reads as TGCGCCAGCAGCCAAGATCTCGACGGCGGGAGGGAGACCCAGTACTTC.

The chain links TRBV24-1 to TRBJ2-1; D is possibly TRBD2 (5 bases). This CDR3 contains 12 residues. Germline CDR1 and CDR2: KGHDR and SFDVKD. The V end lost 5 bases, the J end lost 14 bases, and 15 bases lay between the germline ends. For the CDR3, the DNA is TGTGCCACCAGTGGTCTGGTGCCCGGGAAGTTCTTC. It specifies CATSGLVPGKFF.

V and J are TRBV6-5 and TRBJ1-1; TRBD1 is a possible D gene (5 bases). Germline V gene lookup returns CDR1 MNHEY and CDR2 SVGAGI. V was clipped by 6 bases and J by 1 base, with 9 bases between them. The CDR3 has 13 residues. This chain's CDR3 is CASRVTANTEAFF. DNA of the CDR3: TGTGCCAGCAGGGTGACAGCGAACACTGAAGCTTTCTTT.

The chain carries TRBV27 and TRBJ2-1; 13 bases are a match to TRBD2. V gave up 5 bases and J gave up 8 bases; unmatched junction bases: 9. The CDR3 sequence is 16 residues long. CDR1 is MNHEY, CDR2 SMNVEV, per germline (reference sequence). CDR3 residues: CASSTSGTSGIDEQFF. The DNA for the CDR3 is TGTGCCAGCAGTACCTCCGGGACTAGCGGGATTGATGAGCAGTTCTTC.

The rearrangement links TRBV29-1 to TRBJ2-1, with 12 positions matching TRBD2. CDR3 size: 20 residues. Germline V lookup: CDR1 SQVTM, CDR2 ANQGSEA. Trimming cost V 7 bases and J 1 base; bases outside gene matches: 20. The CDR3 loop reads CSAHPNRGAGTSGSYNEQFF. The DNA of the CDR3 is TGCAGCGCTCACCCGAATAGGGGTGCCGGGACTAGCGGGTCCTACAATGAGCAGTTCTTC.